This T cell receptor beta chain came from a study of technical replicates of blood from a handful of donors. Clones were read by immunoSEQ multiplex PCR, and TCRdb kept only the in-frame ones, dropping some. The sample yields about 73,000 clones, 90% seen once. Germline V lookup: CDR1 MNHEY, CDR2 SVGAGI. The CDR3 is 12 residues long. V was cut by 7 bases and J by 0 bases, with 6 bases left in between. Comment on this clone: This same CDR3 is encoded by further DNA sequences in the sample.

Sample: PBMCs. The V call is TRBV6-5, the J call TRBJ1-2; D perhaps matches TRBD1 (6 bases). The TCR comes from a human donor in good health. Some clones in this sample may be carry-over from other donors' samples. In nucleotides, the CDR3 is TGTGCCAGCAAGGGGGCTAACTATGGCTACACCTTC. Residues: CASKGANYGYTF.